The text below deals with one T cell receptor (beta chain). This sample was included in a study of shared clonotypes between healthy human individuals. Produced via immunoSEQ multiplex PCR; TCRdb's table is partial and in-frame only. Counted here are more than 200,000 clones, approximately 65% occurring once; the ten biggest clones make up over 8.5%. V was clipped by 4 bases and J by 10 bases, with 18 bases between them. This CDR3 has 13 residues. Germline CDR1 SGHRS, CDR2 YFSETQ. Each sample came from a Caucasian adult donor living in Nashville, Tennessee. The source material was memory CD4+ T cells sorted from blood. Subset specified: CD45RA-negative fraction. This TCR was recovered from a man aged 25 to 40 in good health. The chain is built from TRBV5-1 and TRBJ2-7, with D hard to call. DNA of the CDR3: TGCGCCAGCAGCCAGGAGCCTCAGAATACTCAGTACTTC. Translating gives CASSQEPQNTQYF.